This T cell receptor (beta chain) was recorded in a study of T cell repertoires in cytomegalovirus infection. About the research overall: Indications of both CMV infection and matching HLA type were provided by public TCR beta signatures. Points from the study as a whole: HLA-C-restricted TCR beta clonotypes specific for CMV led the ex vivo response. Cumulative frequency (of public TCR beta family members) identified carriers of CMV plus the relevant HLA.

The CDR3 is 14 amino acids. The V and J ends lost 7 bases and 2 bases respectively, with 14 bases between them. The germline V gene has CDR1 SGHTA and CDR2 FQGNSA. In TCRdb, the reads were re-called with MiXCR into one record per CDR3 protein. The sample lists about 130,000 distinct CDR3 sequences; 8.8% were seen once. The table lists this clonotype with many counts. Its specificity is unknown. Sequenced material: PBMCs. The chain combines TRBV7-2 with TRBJ1-1; D possibly corresponds to TRBD1 (5 bases). The TCR was taken from a human donor in good health (CMV status not recorded). Some clones in this sample may be carry-over from other donors' samples. CDR3 region: CASTFDRLNTEAFF. CDR3 nucleotides: TGTGCCAGCACCTTTGACAGACTTAACACTGAAGCTTTCTTT. Full variable domain (remainder filled in from reference TRBV7-2 and TRBJ1-1): GAGVSQSPSNKVTEKGKDVELRCDPISGHTALYWYRQSLGQGLEFLIYFQGNSAPDKSGLPSDRFSAERTGGSVSTLTIQRTQQEDSAVYLCASTFDRLNTEAFFGQGTRLTVV.